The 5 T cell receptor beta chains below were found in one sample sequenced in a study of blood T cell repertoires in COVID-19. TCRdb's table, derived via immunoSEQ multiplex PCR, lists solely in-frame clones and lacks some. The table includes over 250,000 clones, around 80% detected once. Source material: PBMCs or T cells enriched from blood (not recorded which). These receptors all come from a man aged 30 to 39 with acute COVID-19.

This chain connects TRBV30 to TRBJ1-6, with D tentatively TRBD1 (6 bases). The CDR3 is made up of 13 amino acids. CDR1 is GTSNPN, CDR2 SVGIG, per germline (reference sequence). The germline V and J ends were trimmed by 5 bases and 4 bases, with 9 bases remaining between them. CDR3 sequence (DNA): TGTGCCTGGGAGACAGGTTATAATTCACCCCTCCACTTT. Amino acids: CAWETGYNSPLHF.

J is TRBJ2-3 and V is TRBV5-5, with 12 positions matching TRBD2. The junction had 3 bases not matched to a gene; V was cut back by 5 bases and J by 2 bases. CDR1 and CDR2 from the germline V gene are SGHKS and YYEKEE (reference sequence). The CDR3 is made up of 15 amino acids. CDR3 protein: CASRWTSGATDTQYF. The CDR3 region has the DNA TGTGCCAGCAGGTGGACTAGCGGGGCCACAGATACGCAGTATTTT.

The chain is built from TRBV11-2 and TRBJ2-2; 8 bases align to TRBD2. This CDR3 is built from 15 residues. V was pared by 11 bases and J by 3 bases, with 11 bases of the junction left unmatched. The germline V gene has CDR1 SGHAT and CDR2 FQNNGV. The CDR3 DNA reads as TGTGCCTCCCAAACCACTAGCGGACACACCGGGGAGCTGTTTTTT. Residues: CASQTTSGHTGELFF.

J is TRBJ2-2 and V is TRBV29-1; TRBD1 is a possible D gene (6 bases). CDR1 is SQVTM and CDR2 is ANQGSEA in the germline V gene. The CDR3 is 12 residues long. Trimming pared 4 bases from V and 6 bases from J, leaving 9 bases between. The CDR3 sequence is CSVVGAAGELFF. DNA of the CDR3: TGCAGCGTTGTGGGGGCAGCCGGGGAGCTGTTTTTT.

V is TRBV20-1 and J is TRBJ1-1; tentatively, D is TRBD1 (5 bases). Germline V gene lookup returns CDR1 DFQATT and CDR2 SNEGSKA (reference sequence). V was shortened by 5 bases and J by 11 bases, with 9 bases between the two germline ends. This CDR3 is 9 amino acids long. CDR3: CSAGGYAFF. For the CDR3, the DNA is TGCAGTGCTGGGGGGTACGCTTTCTTT.